This is a list of T cell receptor beta chains from one sample in a study of blood T cell repertoires in COVID-19. Using immunoSEQ multiplex PCR, the repertoire was profiled, and TCRdb retains in-frame clones only, with some absent. The sample has about 230,000 clones; less than 90% are singletons. The material sequenced was peripheral blood. The receptor source for this set is a woman in her sixties or seventies with active or convalescent COVID-19. Each CDR3 is given with its conserved first and last residue. The order of the fields is clone size, V gene, D gene, J gene, CDR3 DNA, CDR3 protein. A D gene is named only where the DNA matches it firmly. Clone size is shown for a subset of rows, as once, few, many or a class of expanded clone.

>-|TRBV5-1|TRBD1|TRBJ2-7
TGCGCCAGCTCGGGACAGGGGGACTACGAGCAGTACTTC
CASSGQGDYEQYF
>-|TRBV28|-|TRBJ1-2
TGTGCCAGCACCTACGGAACCGGACAGATCTATGGCTACACCTTC
CASTYGTGQIYGYTF
>-|TRBV30|-|TRBJ1-5
TGTGCCTGGCAACCGCAGGGGTCACTGAATCAGCCCCAGCATTTT
CAWQPQGSLNQPQHF
>once|TRBV5-1|TRBD1|TRBJ1-1
TGCGCCAGCAGCTTTTTGGGACAGGGCGGCATGAACACTGAAGCTTTCTTT
CASSFLGQGGMNTEAFF
>-|TRBV5-1|-|TRBJ1-6
TGCGCCAGCAGCTTTGGGACAAGGGGAATCTCACCCCTCCACTTT
CASSFGTRGISPLHF
>-|TRBV10-3|TRBD2|TRBJ2-7
TGTGCCATCAGTCCAAATAGCGTGGGAGGGGACGAGCAGTACTTC
CAISPNSVGGDEQYF
>-|TRBV5-3|TRBD2|TRBJ2-1
TGTGCCAGAAGTCAGACTAGCGGGAGGGCCCAGGAGCAGTTCTTC
CARSQTSGRAQEQFF
>-|TRBV30|-|TRBJ2-3
TGTGCCTGGAGGACTCCGGGGTTACTAGTGCAGTATTTT
CAWRTPGLLVQYF
>few|TRBV5-1|-|TRBJ1-1
TGCGCCAGCAGTTTCGACAGCATCAATTCGGGAGCTTTCTTT
CASSFDSINSGAFF
>-|TRBV7-2|TRBD1|TRBJ1-2
TGTGCCAGCAGCAAATCCGGGACAGGGGCCTACTATGGCTACACCTTC
CASSKSGTGAYYGYTF
>-|TRBV9|TRBD1|TRBJ1-2
TGTGCCAGCAGCGTAGAAGCGCAGGGGGGCTATGGCTACACCTTC
CASSVEAQGGYGYTF
>many|TRBV18|TRBD1|TRBJ1-1
TGTGCCAGCTCTCAGGAACAGGGGAGCACTGAAGCTTTCTTT
CASSQEQGSTEAFF
>-|TRBV6-5|TRBD2|TRBJ2-5
TGTGCCAGCAGTTCTAGCGGCACCCAAGAGACCCAGTACTTC
CASSSSGTQETQYF
>-|TRBV7-9|TRBD2|TRBJ2-1
TGTGCCAGCAGCCCACGGAAGAGCGGGAGCTCCTACAATGAGCAGTTCTTC
CASSPRKSGSSYNEQFF
>-|TRBV15|-|TRBJ2-3
TGTGCCACCAGCAGAGACCCCCGCTATGGGGGGACAGATACGCAGTATTTT
CATSRDPRYGGTDTQYF
>-|TRBV7-9|TRBD1|TRBJ2-7
TGTGCCAGCAGCGGCCCCCAGGGGGCAGGCTACGAGCAGTACTTC
CASSGPQGAGYEQYF
>-|TRBV7-8|TRBD1|TRBJ2-1
TGTGCCAGCAGCTCCAGACAGGGGGCAAATGAGCAGTTCTTC
CASSSRQGANEQFF
>-|TRBV19|-|TRBJ1-2
TGTGCCAGTAGTACGGGAGGATATGGCTACACCTTC
CASSTGGYGYTF
>-|TRBV2|TRBD1|TRBJ1-4
TGTGCCGGACGGACAGGACTATCCGAAAAACTGTTTTTT
CAGRTGLSEKLFF
>-|TRBV5-8|-|TRBJ2-5
TGTGCCAGCAGCTTGGGAACGGGGGTCGAGGAGACCCAGTACTTC
CASSLGTGVEETQYF
>-|TRBV28|TRBD1|TRBJ2-3
TGTGCCAGCAGTTTCCGACAGGGGCACAGCACAGATACGCAGTATTTT
CASSFRQGHSTDTQYF
>-|TRBV9|-|TRBJ1-5
TGTGCCAGCAGCGTAGCAGGTAGTGTGGATCAGCCCCAGCATTTT
CASSVAGSVDQPQHF
>-|TRBV15|-|TRBJ2-7
TGTGCCACCAGCAGAGATCAGAGGGCAGTCCCCTACGAGCAGTACTTC
CATSRDQRAVPYEQYF
>-|TRBV6-2/TRBV6-3|-|TRBJ1-5
TGTGCCAGCAGTTACAGTGGGGCGCCTAGCAATCAGCCCCAGCATTTT
CASSYSGAPSNQPQHF
>-|TRBV10-2|TRBD1|TRBJ1-6
TGCGCCAGCAGTGAACAGGGGTATAATTCACCCCTCCACTTT
CASSEQGYNSPLHF
>-|TRBV19|-|TRBJ2-6
TGTGCCAGTAGTATGTTTCTCTCTGGGGCCAACGTCCTGACTTTC
CASSMFLSGANVLTF
>-|TRBV5-1|-|TRBJ2-3
TGCGCCAGCAGCCCTACCTCCGGCACAGATACGCAGTATTTT
CASSPTSGTDTQYF
>-|TRBV27|-|TRBJ1-5
TGTGCCAGCAGTTTAGGTGCAGGGGAGAGGAGCAATCAGCCCCAGCATTTT
CASSLGAGERSNQPQHF
>-|TRBV21-1|-|TRBJ1-2
TGTGCCAGCAGCTCTCGGTGGTGGGACAGGGGGCGCGAAGGATATGGCTACACCTTC
CASSSRWWDRGREGYGYTF
>-|TRBV11-2|TRBD2|TRBJ2-3
TGTGCCAGCAGCTCCGGACTAGCGGGATCAGATACGCAGTATTTT
CASSSGLAGSDTQYF
>many|TRBV6-4|TRBD1|TRBJ1-2
TGTGCCAGCAGCCAAAGCGGACAGGGAGACTATGGCTACACCTTC
CASSQSGQGDYGYTF
>-|TRBV3-1/TRBV3-2|TRBD1|TRBJ1-5
TGTGCCAGCAGCCCGGACAGGGGGCAGCCCCAGCATTTT
CASSPDRGQPQHF
>-|TRBV10-3|TRBD1|TRBJ1-3
TGTGCCACCTCGACAGGGGGCGCTTACACCATATATTTT
CATSTGGAYTIYF
>-|TRBV5-4|-|TRBJ1-4
TGTGCCAGCAGCTTGGGACAGATTAATGAAAAACTGTTTTTT
CASSLGQINEKLFF
>-|TRBV27|-|TRBJ1-3
TGTGCCAGCACCGGAGGAAGCTCTGGAAACACCATATATTTT
CASTGGSSGNTIYF
>-|TRBV2|-|TRBJ1-5
TGTGCCAGCAGTGAAGCGCTTACCAAAGGGGACTCAGATCAGCCCCAGCATTTT
CASSEALTKGDSDQPQHF
>-|TRBV5-1|-|TRBJ1-4
TGCGCCAGCACGAGACGGACTGGACGATCTAATGAAAAACTGTTTTTT
CASTRRTGRSNEKLFF
>-|TRBV30|TRBD1|TRBJ1-5
TGTGCCTGGAGTCCGGGACAGGGGGGGACTCAGCCCCAGCATTTT
CAWSPGQGGTQPQHF
>-|TRBV5-6|-|TRBJ2-5
TGTGCCAGCAGCTTAGTAGGGGTGGAGGAGACCCAGTACTTC
CASSLVGVEETQYF
>-|TRBV15|TRBD1|TRBJ2-7
TGTGCCACCAGCAGTTTCGGGACAGGGGGATACGAGCAGTACTTC
CATSSFGTGGYEQYF
>-|TRBV28|-|TRBJ2-5
TGTGCCAGCAGCCCGGGACTGACACAAGAGACCCAGTACTTC
CASSPGLTQETQYF
>-|TRBV29-1|-|TRBJ2-1
TGCAGCGTTGGGAGGTCGGCAGGAGGCCATGAGCAGTTCTTC
CSVGRSAGGHEQFF
>-|TRBV18|TRBD1|TRBJ1-4
TGTGCCAGCTCACCACAACAACAGGGGGCCCTTTCCTATAATGAAAAACTGTTTTTT
CASSPQQQGALSYNEKLFF
>-|TRBV5-5|-|TRBJ2-5
TGTGCCAGCAGCTTGCCGGGTAGCCAAGAGACCCAGTACTTC
CASSLPGSQETQYF
>-|TRBV19|-|TRBJ1-2
TGTGCCAGTAGTATGGTCGGAGCTAACTATGGCTACACCTTC
CASSMVGANYGYTF
>-|TRBV10-2|-|TRBJ1-5
TGCGCCGGCGGGGGAGGGGTGGGTCAGCCCCAGCATTTT
CAGGGGVGQPQHF
>-|TRBV7-8|-|TRBJ1-5
TGTGCCAGCAGCTTAAGTGGGGCCGGCAATCAGCCCCAGCATTTT
CASSLSGAGNQPQHF
>-|TRBV29-1|TRBD2|TRBJ2-1
TGCAGCGTGGAGCGGGAGAGCAATGAGCAGTTCTTC
CSVERESNEQFF
>-|TRBV7-2|-|TRBJ2-1
TGTGCCAGCAGCTTGCGGCGGTCCTACAATGAGCAGTTCTTC
CASSLRRSYNEQFF
>once|TRBV18|-|TRBJ2-7
TGTGCCAGCTCCTACCGGAGGTTCTACGAGCAGTACTTC
CASSYRRFYEQYF
>-|TRBV11-3|TRBD2|TRBJ2-3
TGTGCCAGCAGCCCGGGACTAGCGGGAGGGTCTAGCACAGATACGCAGTATTTT
CASSPGLAGGSSTDTQYF
>-|TRBV29-1|TRBD1|TRBJ1-1
TGCAGCGTTTTGACCCTTGGTAGGTTGGGACAGGGTGGTAGAGCTTTCTTT
CSVLTLGRLGQGGRAFF
>-|TRBV6-2/TRBV6-3|TRBD2|TRBJ2-3
TGTGCCAGCAGTTACCCCTCGCGGGGAGGGGCTAGCACAGATACGCAGTATTTT
CASSYPSRGGASTDTQYF
>-|TRBV12-3/TRBV12-4|-|TRBJ2-1
TGTGCCGCGGGACTCCGCTACAATGAGCAGTTCTTC
CAAGLRYNEQFF
>-|TRBV28|TRBD1|TRBJ1-2
TGTGCCAGCAGCCAACTTCAGGGGGGAGGCTACACCTTC
CASSQLQGGGYTF
>-|TRBV6-5|TRBD1|TRBJ1-1
TGTGCCAGCAGTCTCACGGACAGGGGTAACACTGAAGCTTTCTTT
CASSLTDRGNTEAFF
>-|TRBV19|TRBD1|TRBJ1-1
TGTGCCAGTAGTATACAGGGGGCTGAGCGCACTGAAGCTTTCTTT
CASSIQGAERTEAFF
>once|TRBV5-4|-|TRBJ1-1
TGTGCCAGCAGCTTCGACAGCAACACTGAAGCTTTCTTT
CASSFDSNTEAFF
>-|TRBV18|-|TRBJ2-1
TGTGCCAGCTCACCTCGGAGGGGAACCTACAATGAGCAGTTCTTC
CASSPRRGTYNEQFF